What follows are 7 T cell receptor beta chains derived from one specimen sequenced in a study of T cell changes during pregnancy in multiple sclerosis. Using immunoSEQ multiplex PCR, the repertoire was profiled, and TCRdb retains in-frame clones only, with some absent. The data contain 25,000 to 35,000 clones, almost 90% of them singletons. The sample was CD4+ T cells from peripheral blood mononuclear cells, taken in the first trimester of pregnancy. All receptors come from a female donor in good health, enrolled as a control in a pregnancy study.

This clone has only one observation. The chain combines TRBV2 with TRBJ1-2; TRBD1 might be the D (5 bases). V lost 2 bases to trimming and J lost 0 bases, with 10 bases between them. The CDR3 loop spans 15 amino acids. Germline CDR1 is SNHLY and CDR2 is FYNNEI. This chain's CDR3 is CASSEMGRANYGYTF. The DNA of the CDR3 is TGTGCCAGCAGTGAAATGGGCAGGGCTAACTATGGCTACACCTTC.

The chain couples TRBV7-8 to TRBJ1-1, with 7 nucleotides matching TRBD1. V gave up 4 bases and J gave up 1 base; unmatched junction bases: 9. The germline V gene encodes CDR1 SGHVS and CDR2 FQNEAQ. This CDR3 has 16 amino acids. CDR3 amino acids: CASSSRAGQRNTEAFF. DNA for the CDR3: TGTGCCAGCAGCTCTAGGGCGGGACAGAGGAACACTGAAGCTTTCTTT.

The rearrangement uses TRBV4-1 and TRBJ2-1; a weak D match, TRBD1 (5 bases). CDR1 and CDR2 (germline): MGHRA, YSYEKL. The V end lost 6 bases, the J end lost 8 bases, and 17 bases lay between the germline ends. The CDR3 contains 14 residues. The CDR3 region is CASRNGAARDEQFF. The CDR3 bases are TGCGCCAGCAGGAATGGGGCCGCCCGGGATGAGCAGTTCTTC.

This clone was seen just once. This chain joins TRBV19 and TRBJ2-7; TRBD1 matches at 8 bases. V gave up 5 bases and J gave up 6 bases; unmatched junction bases: 18. The CDR3 contains 17 residues. Germline CDR1 and CDR2: LNHDA and SQIVND (reference sequence). CDR3 in amino acids: CASSPGQGIVVWGEQYF. DNA of the CDR3: TGTGCCAGTAGTCCAGGACAGGGAATTGTGGTTTGGGGCGAGCAGTACTTC.

A few counts support this clone. V gene TRBV5-6 combines with J gene TRBJ1-6; D is unclear. With 1 base removed from V and 8 bases from J, the gap between germline ends came to 13 bases. The CDR3 is 15 amino acids. Per the germline V gene, CDR1 is SGHDT and CDR2 is YYEEEE. CDR3 DNA: TGTGCCAGCAGCTTGTCGGGGTGGGATGATTCACCCCTCCACTTT. Protein sequence: CASSLSGWDDSPLHF.

The V call is TRBV15, the J call TRBJ1-1; D unclear. Trimming left V 0 bases short and J 0 bases short, with 14 bases between. The CDR3 is made up of 17 amino acids. Germline CDR1 LNHNV, CDR2 YYDKDF (reference sequence). CDR3 residues: CATSRDHRGLMNTEAFF. The CDR3 DNA sequence: TGTGCCACCAGCAGAGACCACCGCGGCCTCATGAACACTGAAGCTTTCTTT.

This chain connects TRBV5-4 to TRBJ2-3; D is undetermined. The CDR3 covers 13 residues. The V and J ends lost 4 bases and 1 base respectively, with 7 bases between them. Per the germline V gene, CDR1 is SGHNT and CDR2 is YYREEE (reference sequence). CDR3: CASSPHGTDTQYF. The DNA for the CDR3 is TGTGCCAGCAGCCCACATGGCACAGATACGCAGTATTTT.